Listed here is a single TCR beta chain. Germline V gives CDR1 MDHEN, CDR2 SYDVKM. V lost 4 bases to trimming and J lost 7 bases, with 16 bases between them. The length of the CDR3 is 14 residues. This sample was taken from a study of blood T cell repertoires in COVID-19. The overall study: Specimens from acute and convalescent COVID-19 originated in the United States, Italy and Spain.

Under the authors' procedure: Using reference gene primer amplification, nucleated cell counts were estimated. TCRdb's table, derived via immunoSEQ multiplex PCR, lists solely in-frame clones and lacks some. V and J calls and clone size come straight from that table; D and trimming were deduced from the DNA. The table lists 70,000 or so clones, 85% to 90% of them singletons. Sequencing used peripheral blood. The genes are TRBV28 and TRBJ2-5; D uncertain. The sequence came from a man aged 55 to 70 with acute or convalescent COVID-19. DNA for the CDR3: TGTGCCAGCAGTTCCACCCTAACGGAGACGACCCAGTACTTC. Translation gives CASSSTLTETTQYF.